This note documents a single T cell receptor beta chain sequence. These data come from a study of blood T cell repertoires in COVID-19. Study as a whole: The origin of the acute and convalescent COVID-19 samples was the United States, Italy and Spain. T cells, B-cell-depleted T cells, or PBMCs supplied cDNA or gDNA.

Methods used by the authors: Amplification of reference gene primers provided the estimated nucleated cell counts. Assay used: immunoSEQ multiplex PCR; TCRdb lists only in-frame clones, some missing. V and J calls and clone size are copied from that table; D and trimming were computed from the DNA. The sample records hundreds of thousands of clones, around 88% being singletons. It was during active infection that Seattle patients were enrolled and then longitudinally followed. This CDR3 is 12 amino acids long. V gave up 10 bases and J gave up 0 bases, with 9 bases separating them. The germline V gene encodes CDR1 LNHDA and CDR2 SQIVND (reference sequence).

The sample comprised peripheral blood. The sequence was collected from a woman between 45 and 65 years old with COVID-19, enrolled during active disease. This chain connects TRBV19 to TRBJ1-2, with no clear D. The CDR3 DNA reads as TGTGCCACTAGGGAGGCTAACTATGGCTACACCTTC. Its translation: CATREANYGYTF.